Below are 10 T cell receptor beta chains sequenced from a single sample in a study of T cells after yellow fever vaccination (dated by TCRdb to between 2018 and 2020). The treatment or condition label here, explained by the study, means: live attenuated yellow fever vaccine strain. Library preparation used 5' RACE. The data were produced on an Illumina HiSeq 2500. The public reads were run again by TCRdb, first through fastp at Q25 and then through MiXCR, and only productive beta chains were kept. Every CDR3 protein is listed once, alongside the most common genes and DNA of its rows. The sample table holds 300,000 or so distinct CDR3 sequences, of which 10% to 15% were seen once. In total, the top ten clones hold approximately 0.49% of the sample. Here the sequenced sample was CD4+ T cells sorted from PBMCs, taken 45 days after the yellow fever booster vaccination. These receptors all come from a young man who received the YFV17D yellow fever vaccine.

This clonotype was detected a few times. This sequence joins TRBV20-1 and TRBJ1-5; 8 nucleotides align to TRBD1. Losses at the gene ends were 3 bases for V and 4 bases for J; bases not matched to a gene: 5. The CDR3 covers 14 residues. Germline V gives CDR1 DFQATT, CDR2 SNEGSKA (reference sequence). The DNA for the CDR3 is TGCAGTGCTAGCCCAGGGGGCATGAATCAGCCCCAGCATTTT. Its translation: CSASPGGMNQPQHF.

The V gene is TRBV6-1, the J gene TRBJ2-1, with 8 bases identical to TRBD2. The J segment lost 6 bases and the V segment lost 11 bases, leaving 9 bases of the junction unmatched. The CDR3 is made up of 13 amino acids. Germline CDR1 MNHNS, CDR2 SASEGT. The CDR3 is CAGSGGFTNEQFF. Here the CDR3 DNA reads TGTGCCGGATCGGGGGGGTTCACCAATGAGCAGTTCTTC.

This clonotype has only a few counts. The CDR3 bases are TGCAGCGCCGGAACAGGCGGACCCTACGAGCAGTACTTC. Translated, it gives CSAGTGGPYEQYF. This rearrangement joins TRBV29-1 to TRBJ2-7, with D possibly TRBD1 on 5 matching bases. This CDR3 contains 13 residues. V was pared by 7 bases and J by 2 bases, with 15 bases between. Germline-derived CDR1 and CDR2 are SQVTM and ANQGSEA.

This clonotype was recorded a few times. The chain joins TRBV5-6 to TRBJ2-2; maybe TRBD2 (5 bases). V was shortened by 6 bases and J by 5 bases, with 17 bases between the two germline ends. The CDR3 runs to 15 residues. Germline CDR1 SGHDT, CDR2 YYEEEE. The CDR3 reads CASKEDPSRTGELFF. The CDR3 DNA reads as TGTGCCAGCAAGGAGGACCCCTCGCGGACCGGGGAGCTGTTTTTT.

The chain employs TRBV5-1 and TRBJ2-1; D is uncertain. Trimming shortened V by 0 bases and J by 4 bases, and 8 bases separated the two germline ends. CDR1 and CDR2 (germline): SGHRS, YFSETQ. The CDR3 has 14 amino acids. DNA of the CDR3: TGCGCCAGCAGCTTGGAGAACCGTTACAATGAGCAGTTCTTC. This sequence encodes CASSLENRYNEQFF.

This clonotype has only a few counts. The chain is built from TRBV5-1 and TRBJ2-1; a possible D gene is TRBD2 (5 bases). Germline V gene sequence: CDR1 SGHRS, CDR2 YFSETQ. V gave up 0 bases and J gave up 4 bases, with 11 bases separating them. The CDR3 covers 15 residues. The CDR3 DNA is TGCGCCAGCAGCTTGGTGGCGGACTGGTACAATGAGCAGTTCTTC. The encoded protein is CASSLVADWYNEQFF.

This clonotype was seen a few times. As DNA, the CDR3 is TGTGCCACCAGCAGAGACGAGTTCCCATCCTACGAGCAGTACTTC. Residues: CATSRDEFPSYEQYF. The chain uses TRBV15 and TRBJ2-7; D remains unclear. V was shortened by 0 bases and J by 1 base, with 10 bases between the two germline ends. CDR3 length equals 15 residues. Germline lookup yields CDR1 LNHNV and CDR2 YYDKDF (reference sequence).

V and J are TRBV12-3 or TRBV12-4 and TRBJ2-7; D ambiguous. This CDR3 comprises 13 residues. Deletions cut 1 base from V and 0 bases from J, with 4 bases between. The CDR3 DNA follows: TGTGCCAGCAGTTTAGACCACTCCTACGAGCAGTACTTC. Encoded protein: CASSLDHSYEQYF.

The sample holds a few counts of this clonotype. The V call is TRBV12-3 or TRBV12-4, the J call TRBJ2-1, with D possibly TRBD1 on 5 matching bases. CDR3 size: 12 residues. V was trimmed by 6 bases and J by 10 bases, leaving 13 bases between them. The CDR3 nucleotides are TGTGCCAGCAGACCTCCCCCAGGGGAGCAGTTCTTC. It yields the protein CASRPPPGEQFF.

This clonotype came up a few times. In DNA form, the CDR3 reads TGTGCCAGCAGCCTTCCCCGGTTTGGACAGGGGAACACCGGGGAGCTGTTTTTT. This gives the protein CASSLPRFGQGNTGELFF. The rearrangement joins TRBV7-6 to TRBJ2-2; 8 nucleotides match TRBD1. Trimming removed 5 bases from V and 1 base from J; junction bases left unmatched: 12. CDR3 length: 18 amino acids. Germline CDR1 is SGHVS and CDR2 is FNYEAQ.